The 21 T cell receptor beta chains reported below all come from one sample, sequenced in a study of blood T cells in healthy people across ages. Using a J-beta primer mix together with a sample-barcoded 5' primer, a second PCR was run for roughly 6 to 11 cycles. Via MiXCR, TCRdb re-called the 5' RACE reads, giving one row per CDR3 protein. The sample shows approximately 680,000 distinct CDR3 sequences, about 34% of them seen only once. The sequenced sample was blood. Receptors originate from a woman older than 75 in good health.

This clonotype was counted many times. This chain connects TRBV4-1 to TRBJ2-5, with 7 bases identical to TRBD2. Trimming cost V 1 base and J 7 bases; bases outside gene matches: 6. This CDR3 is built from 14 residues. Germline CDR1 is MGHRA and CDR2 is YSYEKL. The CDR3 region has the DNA TGCGCCAGCAGCCAAGTACGACTAGCAGGGACCCAGTACTTC. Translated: CASSQVRLAGTQYF.

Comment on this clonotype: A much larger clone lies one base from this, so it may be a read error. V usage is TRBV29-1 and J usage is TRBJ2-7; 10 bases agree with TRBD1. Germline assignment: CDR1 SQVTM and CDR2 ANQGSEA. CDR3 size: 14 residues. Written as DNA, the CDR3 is TGCAGCGTTTCCGGGACAGGGGATCTCTACGAGCGGTACTTC. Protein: CSVSGTGDLYERYF.

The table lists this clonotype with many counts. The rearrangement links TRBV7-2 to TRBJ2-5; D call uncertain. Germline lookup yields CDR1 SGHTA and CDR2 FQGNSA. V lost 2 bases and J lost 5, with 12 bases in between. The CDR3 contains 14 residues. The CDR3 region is CASSLRFPRETQYF. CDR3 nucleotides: TGTGCCAGCAGCTTACGCTTTCCCCGGGAGACCCAGTACTTC. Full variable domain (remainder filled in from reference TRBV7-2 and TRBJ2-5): GAGVSQSPSNKVTEKGKDVELRCDPISGHTALYWYRQSLGQGLEFLIYFQGNSAPDKSGLPSDRFSAERTGGSVSTLTIQRTQQEDSAVYLCASSLRFPRETQYFGPGTRLLVL.

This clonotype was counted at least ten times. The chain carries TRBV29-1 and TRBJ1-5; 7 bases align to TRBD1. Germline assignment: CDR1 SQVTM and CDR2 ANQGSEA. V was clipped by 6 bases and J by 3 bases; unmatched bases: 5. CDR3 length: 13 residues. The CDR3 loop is CSVGGTDNQPQHF. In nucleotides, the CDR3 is TGCAGCGTGGGCGGGACAGACAATCAGCCCCAGCATTTT.

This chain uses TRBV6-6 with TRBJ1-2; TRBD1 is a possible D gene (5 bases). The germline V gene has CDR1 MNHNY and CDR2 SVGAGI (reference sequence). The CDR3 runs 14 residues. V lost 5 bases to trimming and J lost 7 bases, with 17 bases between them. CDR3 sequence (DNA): TGTGCCAGCAGTCTCTTCGGGGGGGTCGGTGGCTACACCTTC. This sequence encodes CASSLFGGVGGYTF.

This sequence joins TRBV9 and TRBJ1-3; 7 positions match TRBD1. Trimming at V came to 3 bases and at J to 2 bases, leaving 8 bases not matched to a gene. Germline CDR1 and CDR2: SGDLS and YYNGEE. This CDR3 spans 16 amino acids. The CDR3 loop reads CASSAEAGTAGNTIYF. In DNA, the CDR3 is TGTGCCAGCAGCGCCGAGGCCGGGACAGCTGGAAACACCATATATTTT.

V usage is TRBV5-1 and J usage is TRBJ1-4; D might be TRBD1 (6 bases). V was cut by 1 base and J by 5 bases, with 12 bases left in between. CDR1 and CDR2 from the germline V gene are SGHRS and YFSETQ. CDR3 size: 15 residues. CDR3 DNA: TGCGCCAGCAGCTTGAGCGGGACACTCAATGAAAAACTGTTTTTT. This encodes CASSLSGTLNEKLFF.

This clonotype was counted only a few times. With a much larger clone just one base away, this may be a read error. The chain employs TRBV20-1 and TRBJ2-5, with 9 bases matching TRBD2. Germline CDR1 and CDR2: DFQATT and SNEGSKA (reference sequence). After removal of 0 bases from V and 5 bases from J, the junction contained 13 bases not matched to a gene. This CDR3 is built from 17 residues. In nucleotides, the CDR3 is TGCAGTGCTAGAGATCCGGCGGGGGGGGCCGTGGGGGAGACCCAGTACTTC. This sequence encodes CSARDPAGGAVGETQYF.

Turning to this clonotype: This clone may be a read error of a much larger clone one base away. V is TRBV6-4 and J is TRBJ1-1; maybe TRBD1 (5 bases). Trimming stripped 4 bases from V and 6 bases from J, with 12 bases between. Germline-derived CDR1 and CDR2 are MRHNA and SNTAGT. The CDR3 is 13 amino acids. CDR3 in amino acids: CASSAQGYAEAFF. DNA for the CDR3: TGTGCCAGCAGTGCCCAGGGTTACGCTGAAGCTTTCTTT.

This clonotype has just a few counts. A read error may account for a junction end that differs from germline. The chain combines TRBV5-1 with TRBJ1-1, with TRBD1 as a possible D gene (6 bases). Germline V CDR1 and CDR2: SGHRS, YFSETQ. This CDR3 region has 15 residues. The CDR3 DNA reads TGCGCCAGCAGTTTGGGGGGGGCGGTGAACACTGAAGCTTTCTTT. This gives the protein CASSLGGAVNTEAFF.

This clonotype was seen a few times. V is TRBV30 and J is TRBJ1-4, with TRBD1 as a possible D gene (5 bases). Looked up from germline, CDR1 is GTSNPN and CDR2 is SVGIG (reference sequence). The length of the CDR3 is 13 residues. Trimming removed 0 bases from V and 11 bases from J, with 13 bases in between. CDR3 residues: CAWSVQGTDKLFF. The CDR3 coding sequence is TGTGCCTGGAGTGTCCAGGGAACGGACAAACTGTTTTTT.

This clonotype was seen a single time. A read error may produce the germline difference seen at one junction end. This CDR3 is CASSLRLREVSTGELFF. The DNA for the CDR3 is TGCGCCAGCAGCTTACGGTTACGGGAGGTTTCCACCGGGGAGCTGTTTTTT. V is TRBV11-1 and J is TRBJ2-2; TRBD2 matches 7 bases. The germline gives CDR1 SGHAT, CDR2 FQDESV (reference sequence). The length of the CDR3 is 17 residues.

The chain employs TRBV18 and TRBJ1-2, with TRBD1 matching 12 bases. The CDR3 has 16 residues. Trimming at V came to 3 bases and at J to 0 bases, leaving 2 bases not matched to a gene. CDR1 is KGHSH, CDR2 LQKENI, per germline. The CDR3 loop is CASSPGQGASNYGYTF. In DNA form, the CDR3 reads TGTGCCAGCTCACCGGGACAGGGGGCGTCTAACTATGGCTACACCTTC. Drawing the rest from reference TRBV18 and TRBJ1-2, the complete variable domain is NAGVMQNPRHLVRRRGQEARLRCSPMKGHSHVYWYRQLPEEGLKFMVYLQKENIIDESGMPKERFSAEFPKEGPSILRIQQVVRGDSAAYFCASSPGQGASNYGYTFGSGTRLTVV.

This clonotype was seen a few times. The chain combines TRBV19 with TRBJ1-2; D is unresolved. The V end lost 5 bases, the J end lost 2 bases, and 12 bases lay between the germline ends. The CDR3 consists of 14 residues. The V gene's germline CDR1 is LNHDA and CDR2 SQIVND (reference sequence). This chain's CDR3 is CASSPGSKNYGYTF. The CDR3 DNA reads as TGTGCCAGTAGTCCGGGGTCCAAAAACTATGGCTACACCTTC.

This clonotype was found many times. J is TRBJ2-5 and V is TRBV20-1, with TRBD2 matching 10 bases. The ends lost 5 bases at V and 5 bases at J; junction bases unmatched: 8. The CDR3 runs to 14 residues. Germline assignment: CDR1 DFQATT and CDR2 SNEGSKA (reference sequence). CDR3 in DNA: TGCAGTGCTCATGGAGCGGGGGGGCTGGAGACCCAGTACTTC. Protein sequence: CSAHGAGGLETQYF.

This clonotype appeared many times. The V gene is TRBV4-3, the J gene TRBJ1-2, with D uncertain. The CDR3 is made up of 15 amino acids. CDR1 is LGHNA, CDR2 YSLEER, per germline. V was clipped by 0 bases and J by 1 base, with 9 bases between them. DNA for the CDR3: TGCGCCAGCAGCCAAGAAGGCAGTTTTAACTATGGCTACACCTTC. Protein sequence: CASSQEGSFNYGYTF.

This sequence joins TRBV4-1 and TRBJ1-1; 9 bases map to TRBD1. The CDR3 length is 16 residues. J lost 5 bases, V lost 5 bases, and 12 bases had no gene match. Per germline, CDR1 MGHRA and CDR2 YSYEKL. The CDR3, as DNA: TGCGCCAGCAGCTACCCCGGACAGGGGATAGGGACTGAAGCTTTCTTT. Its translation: CASSYPGQGIGTEAFF.

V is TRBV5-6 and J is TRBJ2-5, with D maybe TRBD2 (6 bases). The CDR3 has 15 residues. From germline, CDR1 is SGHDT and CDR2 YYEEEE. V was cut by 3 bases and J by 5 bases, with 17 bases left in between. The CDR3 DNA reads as TGTGCCAGCAGCTGGGGGAGCCGAGGAGGGGAGACCCAGTACTTC. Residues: CASSWGSRGGETQYF.

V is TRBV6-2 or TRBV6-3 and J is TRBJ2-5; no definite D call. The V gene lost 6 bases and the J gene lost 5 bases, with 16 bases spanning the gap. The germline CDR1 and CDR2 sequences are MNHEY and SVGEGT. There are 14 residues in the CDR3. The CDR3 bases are TGTGCCAGCAGACCTCAGACCGCGCGGGAGACCCAGTACTTC. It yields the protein CASRPQTARETQYF.

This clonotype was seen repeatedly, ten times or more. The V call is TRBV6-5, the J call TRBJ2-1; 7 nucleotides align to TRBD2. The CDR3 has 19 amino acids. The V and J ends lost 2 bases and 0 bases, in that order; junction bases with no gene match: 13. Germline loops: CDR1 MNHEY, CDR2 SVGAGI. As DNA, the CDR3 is TGTGCCAGCAGTTACCCCGGGGGGTATACACTGAGCTCCTACAATGAGCAGTTCTTC. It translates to CASSYPGGYTLSSYNEQFF.

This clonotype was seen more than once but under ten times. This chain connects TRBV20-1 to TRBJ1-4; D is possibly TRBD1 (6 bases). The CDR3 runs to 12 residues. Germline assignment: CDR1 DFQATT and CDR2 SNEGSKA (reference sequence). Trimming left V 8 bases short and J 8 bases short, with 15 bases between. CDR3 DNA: TGCAGTAACAGCGGGACACACGAAAAACTGTTTTTT. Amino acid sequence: CSNSGTHEKLFF.